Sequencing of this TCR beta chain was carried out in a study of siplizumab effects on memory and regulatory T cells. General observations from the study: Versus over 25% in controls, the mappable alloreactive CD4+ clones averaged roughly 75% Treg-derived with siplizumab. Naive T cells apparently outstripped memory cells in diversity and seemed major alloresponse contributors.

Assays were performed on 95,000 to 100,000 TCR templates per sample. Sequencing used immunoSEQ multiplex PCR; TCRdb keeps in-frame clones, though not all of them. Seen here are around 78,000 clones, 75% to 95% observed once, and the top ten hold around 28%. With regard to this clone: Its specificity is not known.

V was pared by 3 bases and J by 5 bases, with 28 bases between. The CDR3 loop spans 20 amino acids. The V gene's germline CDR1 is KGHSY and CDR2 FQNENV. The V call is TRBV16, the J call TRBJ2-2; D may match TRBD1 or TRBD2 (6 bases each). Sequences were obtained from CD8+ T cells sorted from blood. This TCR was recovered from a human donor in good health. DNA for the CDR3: TGTGCCAGCAGCCAGAAACAGGAGTGGACCGGGGGCCGGGATACCGGGGAGCTGTTTTTT. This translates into CASSQKQEWTGGRDTGELFF.